This T cell receptor beta chain came from a study of T cell repertoires in cytomegalovirus infection. Study-wide background: From public TCR beta signatures came an indication of both CMV infection and matching HLA type. General study points: HLA-C-restricted CMV-specific TCR beta clonotypes prevailed in the ex vivo response. Individuals carrying CMV plus the relevant HLA were identified by cumulative frequency of public TCR beta families.

TCRdb used MiXCR to reprocess the reads, holding one entry per CDR3 protein. The sample includes roughly 730,000 distinct CDR3 sequences, 30% to 40% seen only once; the top ten take about 20%. Of note for this clonotype: Its target is unknown.

V was pared by 8 bases and J by 8 bases, with 11 bases between. CDR3 size: 11 residues. Germline CDR1 and CDR2: SGHVT and SQSDAQ. The source was cultured PBMCs, collected from culture after CMV antigen stimulation. This receptor was taken from a human donor in good health (CMV status not recorded). Some clones in this sample may be carry-over from other donors' samples. The chain carries TRBV7-4 and TRBJ2-3; D gene uncertain. In nucleotides, the CDR3 is TGTGCCAGCTCCCCGAGATCTACGCAGTATTTT. Translating gives CASSPRSTQYF.